This TCR beta chain derives from a study of T cells after yellow fever vaccination. Study results and limitations: Peaking on day 5 versus 15, the secondary response was faster but weaker.

This clonotype was seen at least ten times. The antigen remains unidentified. CDR3 size: 13 residues. V was pared by 8 bases and J by 4 bases, with 12 bases between. Germline V gene sequence: CDR1 LGHNT, CDR2 FRNRAP. TCRdb re-called the 5' RACE reads with MiXCR, one entry per CDR3 protein. In the table there are some 250,000 distinct CDR3 sequences, 3.6% of which are singletons. This rearrangement joins TRBV12-5 to TRBJ1-5, with no clear D. The clonotype was recovered from a man aged 18 to 29 who received the YFV17D yellow fever vaccine. Specimen: PBMCs, collected 15 days after the yellow fever booster vaccination. Here the CDR3 reads CASSGQTNQPQHF. The CDR3 DNA reads TGTGCTAGTTCCGGGCAGACAAATCAGCCCCAGCATTTT.